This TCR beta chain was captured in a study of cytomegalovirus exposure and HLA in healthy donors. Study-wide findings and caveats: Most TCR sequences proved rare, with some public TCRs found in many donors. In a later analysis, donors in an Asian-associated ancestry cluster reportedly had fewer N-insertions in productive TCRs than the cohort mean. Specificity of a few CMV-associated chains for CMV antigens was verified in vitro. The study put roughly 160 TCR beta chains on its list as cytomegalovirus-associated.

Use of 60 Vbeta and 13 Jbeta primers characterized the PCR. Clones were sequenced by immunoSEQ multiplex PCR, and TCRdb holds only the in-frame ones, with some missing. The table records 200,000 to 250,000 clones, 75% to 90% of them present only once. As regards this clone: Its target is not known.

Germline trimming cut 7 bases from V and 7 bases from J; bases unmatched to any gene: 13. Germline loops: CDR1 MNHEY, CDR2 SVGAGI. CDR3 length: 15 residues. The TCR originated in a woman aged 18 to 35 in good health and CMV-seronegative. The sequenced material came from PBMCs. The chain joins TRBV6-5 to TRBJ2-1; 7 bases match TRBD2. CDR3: CASTYSRGVENEQFF. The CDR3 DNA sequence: TGTGCCAGCACCTACAGTCGGGGGGTGGAAAATGAGCAGTTCTTC.